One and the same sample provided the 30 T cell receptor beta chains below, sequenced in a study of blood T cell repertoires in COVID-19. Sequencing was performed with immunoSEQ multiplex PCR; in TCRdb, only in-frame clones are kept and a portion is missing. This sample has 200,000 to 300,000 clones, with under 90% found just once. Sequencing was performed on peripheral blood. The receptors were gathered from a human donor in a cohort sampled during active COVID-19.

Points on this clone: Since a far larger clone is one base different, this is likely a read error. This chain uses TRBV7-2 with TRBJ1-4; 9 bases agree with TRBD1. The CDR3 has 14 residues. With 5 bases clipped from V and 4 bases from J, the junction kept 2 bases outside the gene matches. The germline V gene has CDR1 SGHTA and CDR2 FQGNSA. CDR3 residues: CASSLDRGNEKLFF. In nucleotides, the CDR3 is TGTGCCAGCAGCCTGGACAGGGGTAATGAAAAACTGTTTTTT.

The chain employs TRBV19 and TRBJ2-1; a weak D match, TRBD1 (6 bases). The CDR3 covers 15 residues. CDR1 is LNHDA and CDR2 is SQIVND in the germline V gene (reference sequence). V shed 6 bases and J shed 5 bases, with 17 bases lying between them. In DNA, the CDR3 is TGTGCCAGTAGAAGTGCGGAACAGGGTGACAATGAGCAGTTCTTC. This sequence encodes CASRSAEQGDNEQFF.

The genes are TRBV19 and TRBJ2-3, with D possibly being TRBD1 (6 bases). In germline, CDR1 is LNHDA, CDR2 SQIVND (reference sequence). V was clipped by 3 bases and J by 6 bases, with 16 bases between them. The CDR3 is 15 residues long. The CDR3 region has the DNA TGTGCCAGTAGTATTTGGGAAGGGGGAGTGGATACGCAGTATTTT. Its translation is CASSIWEGGVDTQYF.

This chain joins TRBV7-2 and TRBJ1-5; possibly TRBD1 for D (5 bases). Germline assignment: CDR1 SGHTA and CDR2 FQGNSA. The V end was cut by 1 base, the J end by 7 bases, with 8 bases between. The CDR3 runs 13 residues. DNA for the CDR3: TGTGCCAGCAGCTTAGGGGGCAGCCAGCCCCAGCATTTT. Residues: CASSLGGSQPQHF.

The CDR3 coding sequence is TGTGCCAGCTCACCAGGGACTAGCGGGAGGGCAGCAGATACGCAGTATTTT. It is translated as CASSPGTSGRAADTQYF. The genes are TRBV18 and TRBJ2-3; 16 bases are a match to TRBD2. Germline-derived CDR1 and CDR2 are KGHSH and LQKENI. V lost 2 bases and J lost 4; bases outside the gene matches: 3. The CDR3 loop spans 17 amino acids.

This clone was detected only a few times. The CDR3 DNA sequence: TGTGCCAGCAGCCAGGCTGGACAACCTCAAGAGACCCAGTACTTC. As protein: CASSQAGQPQETQYF. J is TRBJ2-5 and V is TRBV4-2, with D possibly TRBD1 on 5 matching bases. The V end lost 3 bases, the J end lost 2 bases, and 13 bases lay between the germline ends. Looked up from germline, CDR1 is LGHNA and CDR2 is YNFKEQ. This CDR3 region has 15 residues.

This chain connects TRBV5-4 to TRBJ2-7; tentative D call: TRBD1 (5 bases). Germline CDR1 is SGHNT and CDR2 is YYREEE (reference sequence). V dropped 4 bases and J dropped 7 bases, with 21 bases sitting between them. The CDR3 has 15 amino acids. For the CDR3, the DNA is TGTGCCAGCAGCCCCATAGGCAGGGTGCCTGGGGAGCAGTACTTC. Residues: CASSPIGRVPGEQYF.

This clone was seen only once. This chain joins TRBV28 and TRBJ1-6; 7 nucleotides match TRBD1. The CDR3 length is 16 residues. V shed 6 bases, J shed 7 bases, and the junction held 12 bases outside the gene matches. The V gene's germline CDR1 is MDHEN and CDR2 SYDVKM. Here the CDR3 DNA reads TGTGCCAGCAGGATGGAGGGGGCCGTCCGAAATTCACCCCTCCACTTT. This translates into CASRMEGAVRNSPLHF.

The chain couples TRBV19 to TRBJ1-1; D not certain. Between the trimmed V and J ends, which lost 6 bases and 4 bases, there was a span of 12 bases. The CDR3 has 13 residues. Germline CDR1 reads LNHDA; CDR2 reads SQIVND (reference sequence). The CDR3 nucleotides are TGTGCCAGTAGCAATTTCCGGGGCACTGAAGCTTTCTTT. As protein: CASSNFRGTEAFF.

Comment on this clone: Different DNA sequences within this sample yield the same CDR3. The CDR3 loop is CASSSGGTTYEQYF. CDR3 in DNA: TGCGCCAGCAGCTCGGGCGGGACGACCTACGAGCAGTACTTC. This rearrangement joins TRBV5-1 to TRBJ2-7; possible D gene TRBD2, 6 bases. Deletions cut 3 bases from V and 2 bases from J, with 12 bases between. Looked up from germline, CDR1 is SGHRS and CDR2 is YFSETQ. This CDR3 region has 14 residues.

This CDR3 reads CASSLNLQGASGELFF. DNA for the CDR3: TGTGCCAGCAGCTTAAATCTACAGGGGGCGAGCGGGGAGCTGTTTTTT. The V and J genes are TRBV7-3 and TRBJ2-2; the match to TRBD1 covers 9 bases. V was pared by 1 base and J by 7 bases, with 7 bases of the junction left unmatched. CDR1 is SGHTA, CDR2 FQGTGA, per germline. This CDR3 is built from 16 residues.

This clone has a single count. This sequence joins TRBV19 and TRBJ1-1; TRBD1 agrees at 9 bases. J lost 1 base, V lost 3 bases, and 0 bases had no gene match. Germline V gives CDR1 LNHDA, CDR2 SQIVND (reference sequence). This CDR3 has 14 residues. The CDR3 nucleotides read TGTGCCAGTAGTATGACAGGGGGGAACACTGAAGCTTTCTTT. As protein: CASSMTGGNTEAFF.

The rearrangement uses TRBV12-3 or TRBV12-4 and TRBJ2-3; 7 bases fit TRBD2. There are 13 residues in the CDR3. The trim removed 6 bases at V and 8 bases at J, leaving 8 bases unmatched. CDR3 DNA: TGTGCCAGCAGGCGACTAGCACGGCCTACGCAGTATTTT. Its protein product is CASRRLARPTQYF.

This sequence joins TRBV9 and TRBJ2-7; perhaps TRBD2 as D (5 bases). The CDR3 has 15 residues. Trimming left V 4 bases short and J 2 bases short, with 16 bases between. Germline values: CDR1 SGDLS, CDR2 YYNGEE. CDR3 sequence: CASSPTHSGTYEQYF. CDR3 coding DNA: TGTGCCAGCAGCCCGACCCACAGCGGTACCTACGAGCAGTACTTC.

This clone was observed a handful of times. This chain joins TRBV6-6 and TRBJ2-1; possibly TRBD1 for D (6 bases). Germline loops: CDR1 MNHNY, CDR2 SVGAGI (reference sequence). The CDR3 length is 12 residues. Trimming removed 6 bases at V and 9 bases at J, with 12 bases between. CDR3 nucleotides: TGTGCCAGCAGGGAAAACAGGGTTGAGCAGTTCTTC. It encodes CASRENRVEQFF.

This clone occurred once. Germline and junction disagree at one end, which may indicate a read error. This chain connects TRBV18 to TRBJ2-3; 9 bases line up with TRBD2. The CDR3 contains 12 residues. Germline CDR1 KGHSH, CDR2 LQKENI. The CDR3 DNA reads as TGTGCCAGCTCACCAACTAGCGGGTTGCAAAAGTTT. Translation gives CASSPTSGLQKF. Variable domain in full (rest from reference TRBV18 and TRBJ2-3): NAGVMQNPRHLVRRRGQEARLRCSPMKGHSHVYWYRQLPEEGLKFMVYLQKENIIDESGMPKERFSAEFPKEGPSILRIQQVVRGDSAAYFCASSPTSGLQKFGPGTRLTVL.

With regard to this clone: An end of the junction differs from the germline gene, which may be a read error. The CDR3 loop reads CASSEGAGGKQPQHF. DNA for the CDR3: TGTGCCAGCAGTGAAGGGGCGGGGGGCAAACAGCCCCAGCATTTT. The rearrangement joins TRBV6-1 to TRBJ1-5, with D possibly matching TRBD1 (6 bases). The CDR3 has 15 residues. Germline CDR1 and CDR2: MNHNS and SASEGT.

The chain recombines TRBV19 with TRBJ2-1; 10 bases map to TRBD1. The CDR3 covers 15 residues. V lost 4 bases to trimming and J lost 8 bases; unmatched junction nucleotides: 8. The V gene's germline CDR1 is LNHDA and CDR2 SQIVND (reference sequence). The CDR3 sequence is CASSKRGQGSDEQFF. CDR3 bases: TGTGCCAGTAGTAAAAGGGGACAGGGGAGCGATGAGCAGTTCTTC.

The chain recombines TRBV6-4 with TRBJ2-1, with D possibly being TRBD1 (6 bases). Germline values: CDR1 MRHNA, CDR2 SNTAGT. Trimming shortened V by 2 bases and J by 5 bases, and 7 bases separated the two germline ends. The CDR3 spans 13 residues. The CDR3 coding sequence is TGTGCCAGCAGTGACGGGGACAACAATGAGCAGTTCTTC. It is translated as CASSDGDNNEQFF.

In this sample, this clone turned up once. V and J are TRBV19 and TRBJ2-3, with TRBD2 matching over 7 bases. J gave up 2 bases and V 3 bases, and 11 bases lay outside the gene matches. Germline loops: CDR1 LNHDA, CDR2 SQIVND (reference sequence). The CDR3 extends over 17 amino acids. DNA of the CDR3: TGTGCCAGTAGTATTTTTGGTGGTCGGGGGGACACAGATACGCAGTATTTT. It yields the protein CASSIFGGRGDTDTQYF. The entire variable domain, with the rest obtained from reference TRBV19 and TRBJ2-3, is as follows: DGGITQSPKYLFRKEGQNVTLSCEQNLNHDAMYWYRQDPGQGLRLIYYSQIVNDFQKGDIAEGYSVSREKKESFPLTVTSAQKNPTAFYLCASSIFGGRGDTDTQYFGPGTRLTVL.

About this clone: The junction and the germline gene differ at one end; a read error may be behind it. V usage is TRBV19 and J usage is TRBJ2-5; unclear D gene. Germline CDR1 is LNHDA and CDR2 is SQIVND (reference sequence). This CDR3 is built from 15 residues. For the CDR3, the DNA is TGTGCCAGTAGTATAACGTCGGAGATGCAAGTGACCCAGTACTTC. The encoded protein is CASSITSEMQVTQYF.

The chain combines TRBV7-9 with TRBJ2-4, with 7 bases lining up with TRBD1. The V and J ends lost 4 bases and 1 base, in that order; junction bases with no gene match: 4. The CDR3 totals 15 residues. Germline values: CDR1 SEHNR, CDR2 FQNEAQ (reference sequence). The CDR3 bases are TGTGCCAGCAGCTCTACAGGGGCGGCCAAAAACATTCAGTACTTC. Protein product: CASSSTGAAKNIQYF.

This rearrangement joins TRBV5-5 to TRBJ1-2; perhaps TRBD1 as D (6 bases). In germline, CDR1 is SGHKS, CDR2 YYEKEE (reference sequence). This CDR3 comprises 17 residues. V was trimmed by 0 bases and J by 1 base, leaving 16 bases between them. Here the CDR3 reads CASSLDDRRFFNYGYTF. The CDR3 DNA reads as TGTGCCAGCAGCTTGGATGACAGGCGATTTTTTAACTATGGCTACACCTTC.

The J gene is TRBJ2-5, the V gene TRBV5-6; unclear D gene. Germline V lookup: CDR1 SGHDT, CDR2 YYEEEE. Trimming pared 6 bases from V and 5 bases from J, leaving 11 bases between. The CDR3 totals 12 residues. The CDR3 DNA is TGTGCCAGCACCCGGTGGCGGGAGACCCAGTACTTC. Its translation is CASTRWRETQYF. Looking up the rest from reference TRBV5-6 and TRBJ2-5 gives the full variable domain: DAGVTQSPTHLIKTRGQQVTLRCSPKSGHDTVSWYQQALGQGPQFIFQYYEEEERQRGNFPDRFSGHQFPNYSSELNVNALLLGDSALYLCASTRWRETQYFGPGTRLLVL.

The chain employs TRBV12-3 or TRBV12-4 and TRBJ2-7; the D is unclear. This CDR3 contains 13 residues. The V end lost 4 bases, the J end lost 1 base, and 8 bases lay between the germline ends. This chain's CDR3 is CASSYQWSYEQYF. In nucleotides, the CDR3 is TGTGCCAGCAGTTATCAGTGGTCCTACGAGCAGTACTTC.

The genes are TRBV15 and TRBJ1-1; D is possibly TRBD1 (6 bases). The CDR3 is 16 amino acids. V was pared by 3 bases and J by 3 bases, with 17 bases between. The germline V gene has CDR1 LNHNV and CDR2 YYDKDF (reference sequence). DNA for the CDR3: TGTGCCACCAGCAGGCTGACAGGTTCGCGGGACACTGAAGCTTTCTTT. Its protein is CATSRLTGSRDTEAFF.

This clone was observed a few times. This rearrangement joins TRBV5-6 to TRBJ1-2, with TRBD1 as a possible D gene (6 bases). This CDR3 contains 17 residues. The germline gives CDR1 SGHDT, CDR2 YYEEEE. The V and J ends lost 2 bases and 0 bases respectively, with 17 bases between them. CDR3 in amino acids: CASSFFGQQSANYGYTF. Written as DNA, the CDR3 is TGTGCCAGCAGCTTTTTCGGACAGCAGTCAGCTAACTATGGCTACACCTTC.

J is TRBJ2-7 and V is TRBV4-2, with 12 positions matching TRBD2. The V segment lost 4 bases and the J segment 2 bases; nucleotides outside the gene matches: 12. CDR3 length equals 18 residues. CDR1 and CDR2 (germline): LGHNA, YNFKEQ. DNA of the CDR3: TGTGCCAGCAGCCCGAGACTAGCGGGGGCAACTGGGACCTACGAGCAGTACTTC. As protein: CASSPRLAGATGTYEQYF.

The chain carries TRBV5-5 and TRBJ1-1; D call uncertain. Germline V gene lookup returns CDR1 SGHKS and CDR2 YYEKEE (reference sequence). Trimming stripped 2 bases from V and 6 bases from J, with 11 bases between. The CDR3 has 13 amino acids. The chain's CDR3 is CASSLPGRAEAFF. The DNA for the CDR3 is TGTGCCAGCAGCTTACCCGGGAGGGCTGAAGCTTTCTTT.

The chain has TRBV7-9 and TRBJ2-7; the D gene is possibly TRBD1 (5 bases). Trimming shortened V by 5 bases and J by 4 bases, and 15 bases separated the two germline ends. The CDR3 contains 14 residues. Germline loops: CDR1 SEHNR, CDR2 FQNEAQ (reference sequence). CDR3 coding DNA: TGTGCCAGCAGCCCCGTGGGCAGGGCTTACGAGCAGTACTTC. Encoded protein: CASSPVGRAYEQYF.